This T cell receptor (beta chain) came from a study of Ad26.COV2.S vaccination and SARS-CoV-2 variants (dated by TCRdb to 2020 to 2022). Some background on the complete study: Donors in the vaccine arm were drawn from COV1001, a multicentre, randomized, double-blind, placebo-controlled phase I-IIa trial testing Ad26.COV2.S in healthy adults. Ad26.COV2.S was given intramuscularly at 5x10^10 or 1x10^11 viral particles, as a single shot or as two shots 56 days apart. The TCR-sequenced set comprised around 30 samples: about 19 Ad26.COV2.S vaccine recipients, 5 placebo recipients and 8 SARS-CoV-2 convalescent individuals. Trial participants were randomized into five groups of five: low-dose or high-dose Ad26.COV2.S given once or twice, or placebo on both occasions. Throughout the experiments and outcome assessment, investigators stayed blinded to trial group allocation. TCRbeta repertoire sequencing served as the tool for gauging how specific and how broad the SARS-CoV-2-reactive T cell receptors were following Ad26.COV2.S vaccination. What the authors observed across the whole study: Substantial breadth of spike-specific CD8+ and CD4+ T cell responses was reported after vaccination. According to the authors, total T cell responses may have been underestimated by the TCR breadth and depth analyses. Vaccine and placebo recipients had comparable non-spike TCR breadth, which fits with the vaccine containing only spike. Compared with placebo recipients, Ad26.COV2.S recipients showed higher spike-specific TCR breadth (P = 0.0014). Comparing responses between vaccine doses or regimens was not something the study was powered to do.

The immunoSEQ Assay was the method used to sequence TCRbeta CDR3 regions. After extraction, genomic DNA underwent amplification by bias-controlled multiplex PCR, followed by high-throughput sequencing. The authors' analysis ran thus. To quantify the absolute abundance of every unique TCRbeta CDR3 region, sequences were collapsed and filtered. T cell fraction was estimated by normalizing TCRbeta template counts to usable DNA, with usable DNA measured through amplification of reference genes found in all nucleated cells. Repertoire TCRs were annotated as SARS-CoV-2-specific by exact matching of V gene, CDR3 amino acid sequence and J gene to a known reactive TCR set. The reference SARS-CoV-2 TCR set came from MIRA and was filtered for enrichment in COVID-19-positive ImmuneCODE repertoires, removing public or cross-reactive TCRs. Using the MIRA antigens, annotated TCRs were further analysed by specific ORF or by position within an ORF. Breadth was defined as the number of annotated unique rearrangements divided by the total number of unique productive rearrangements, and depth was defined as the summed frequency of the annotated unique rearrangements. TCR breadth was compared between groups using two-sided Wilcoxon rank-sum tests. Held by TCRdb, this immuneACCESS table contains in-frame sequences only and omits some clones. Under half of the omission traces to an unresolved V gene where checked; the cause of the rest is unknown. That table supplies the V and J calls and clone size; D and trimming were determined from the DNA. This sample holds 300,000 to 450,000 clones; approximately 81% were observed only once. The ten largest account for around 3% of the sample.

The junction shows trimming of 5 bases on V and 3 bases on J, plus 15 bases between the germline ends. Spanning cysteine to phenylalanine, the CDR3 consists of 14 amino acids. Of the read, only the CDR3 DNA is kept; its 42 bases are in frame from base 1. As encoded in the germline V gene, CDR1 is SGHRS while CDR2 is YFSETQ. With regard to this clone: Its target antigen remains unknown. Per-base qualities were not stored, and no clone one base away is much larger.

What the treatment or condition label conveys for this sample: roughly 19 received Ad26.COV2.S at low or high dose, single or two shots; 5 received placebo; per-sample allocation not given. For vaccine and placebo recipients, the sequenced repertoires came from samples collected on day 63 after the first injection. In Cohort 1b, 20 to 25 adults aged 18-55 years were enrolled at a single site in Boston, USA, between 29 July and 7 August 2020. Ad26.COV2.S was a replication-incompetent adenovirus type 26 vector that expressed a prefusion-stabilized SARS-CoV-2 spike protein derived from the original Wuhan strain.

The source was peripheral blood, collected in a trial of Ad26.COV2.S vaccine versus placebo. The chain links TRBV5-1 with TRBJ2-7, with a tentative D gene TRBD1 over 6 matching bases. This receptor was identified in a person aged 18-60 years who received the Ad26.COV2.S COVID-19 vaccine or a placebo. CDR3 sequence: CASSQQGMDYEQYF. The bases read TGCGCCAGCAGTCAACAGGGTATGGACTACGAGCAGTACTTC.